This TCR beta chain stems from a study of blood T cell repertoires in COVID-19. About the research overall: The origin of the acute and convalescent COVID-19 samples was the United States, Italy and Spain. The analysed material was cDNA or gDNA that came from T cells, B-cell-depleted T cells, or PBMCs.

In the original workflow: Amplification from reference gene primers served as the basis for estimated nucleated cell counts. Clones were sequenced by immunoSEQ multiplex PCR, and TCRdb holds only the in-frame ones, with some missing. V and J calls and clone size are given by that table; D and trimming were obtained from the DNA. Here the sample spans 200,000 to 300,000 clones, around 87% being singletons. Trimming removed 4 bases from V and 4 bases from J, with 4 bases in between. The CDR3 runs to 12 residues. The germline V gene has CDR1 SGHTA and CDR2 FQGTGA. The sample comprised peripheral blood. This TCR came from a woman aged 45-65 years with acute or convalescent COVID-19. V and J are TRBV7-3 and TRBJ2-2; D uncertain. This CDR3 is CASSSITGELFF. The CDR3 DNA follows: TGTGCCAGCAGCTCAATCACCGGGGAGCTGTTTTTT.